The T cell receptor (delta chain) described here comes from a study of gamma-delta T cells after stem cell transplantation (dated by TCRdb to the mid-2010s). Including the terminal cysteine and phenylalanine, the CDR3 comprises 18 residues. Just CDR3 DNA is preserved here, 54 bases in frame from base 1. CDR1 and CDR2, looked up from the germline V gene, are TSWWSYY and QGS. Library generation was performed with RT-PCR. Instrument used: Illumina MiSeq. TCRdb called clones anew from the public reads via CATT; matching DNA rows were later pooled. This sample is represented by over 7,000 delta-chain clones; roughly 15% of them were singletons. Less than 6% of the sample is held by the ten biggest clonotypes. By its share of the sample, this clone is medium-sized (0.01 to 0.1%). Its antigen is not yet known. Per-base qualities were not stored, and no clone one base away is much larger.

This sequence was found in a human donor. It is not recorded whose cells these are; they may come from a transplant donor. Sequenced: gamma-delta T cells. The chain employs TRDV1 and TRDJ1; TRDD3 fits 10 bases in the junction. The DNA is TGTGCCGTTGCACGTACTTTAAGAACTGGGGGATTCACCGATAAACTCATCTTT. Translated, this gives CAVARTLRTGGFTDKLIF.